The entry below describes one T cell receptor beta chain. The data were taken from a study of patients and donors after allogeneic stem cell transplantation. TCRdb re-called the RT-PCR reads through MiXCR, storing one row per CDR3 protein. The table records more than 850,000 distinct CDR3 sequences, around 17% of them present only once. From germline, CDR1 is SNHLY and CDR2 FYNNEI. This CDR3 is 15 amino acids long. The V gene lost 0 bases and the J gene lost 4 bases, with 13 bases spanning the gap. The chain combines TRBV2 with TRBJ2-7; TRBD2 is a possible D gene (6 bases). The receptor was derived from a human donor who was either an allogeneic HSCT recipient or a stem cell or donor lymphocyte infusion donor (not recorded which). It is not recorded whose cells these are; they may come from a transplant donor. Sequencing was carried out using blood, either unsorted or a sorted T cell fraction (not recorded which). CDR3 sequence reads: CASSEAPGLSYEQYF. CDR3 DNA sequence: TGTGCCAGCAGTGAAGCCCCGGGACTCTCATACGAGCAGTACTTC.